This TCR beta chain was sequenced for a study of blood T cells in healthy people across ages. Germline V gene lookup returns CDR1 SEHNR and CDR2 FQNEAQ (reference sequence). The CDR3 has 15 residues. Trimming shortened V by 2 bases and J by 3 bases, and 8 bases separated the two germline ends. Next came a second PCR, run for about 6 to 12 cycles, which used a sample-barcoded 5' primer along with a J-beta primer mix. MiXCR, applied by TCRdb to the 5' RACE reads, yields one record per CDR3 protein. The table lists about 400,000 distinct CDR3 sequences, more than 45% of them singletons. The sample holds a few counts of this clonotype.

This chain uses TRBV7-9 with TRBJ2-6; D is perhaps TRBD2 (6 bases). The TCR comes from a man in his 60s in good health. Material: blood. DNA for the CDR3: TGTGCCAGCAGCTTACCGGGACTTGGGGCCAACGTCCTGACTTTC. Protein: CASSLPGLGANVLTF.